Detailed here is one TCR beta chain. Its antigen remains unknown. The junction does not match germline at one end; this may be a read error. This record belongs to a study of T cell responses to AZD1222 COVID-19 vaccine. Second-dose intervals of approximately 4 or approximately 12 weeks were pooled. Study-level findings and limits: Spike-specific TCR breadth rose after two AZD1222 doses, and depth rose as well.

Sequencing was performed with immunoSEQ multiplex PCR; in TCRdb, only in-frame clones are kept and a portion is missing. The data hold 90,000 to 130,000 clones, with 85% to 95% observed a single time. The CDR3 length is 9 residues. Germline CDR1 is WNHNN and CDR2 is SYGVQD (reference sequence). The source was peripheral blood, collected 28 days after the second AZD1222 dose. V and J are TRBV10-1 and TRBJ2-7, with D possibly TRBD2 on 5 matching bases. The TCR originated in an adult who received the AZD1222 COVID-19 vaccine. CDR3 DNA: TGCGCCAGGGGAGAACTCAAAGACTTC. It is translated as CARGELKDF.